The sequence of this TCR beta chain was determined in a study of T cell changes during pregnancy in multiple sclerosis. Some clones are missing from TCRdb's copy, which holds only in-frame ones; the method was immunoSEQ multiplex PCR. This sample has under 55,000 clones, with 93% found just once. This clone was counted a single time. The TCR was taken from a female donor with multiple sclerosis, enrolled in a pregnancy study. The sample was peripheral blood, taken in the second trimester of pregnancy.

The CDR3 protein is CAWSAQETQYF. The CDR3 coding sequence is TGTGCCTGGAGTGCGCAAGAGACCCAGTACTTC. The chain uses TRBV30 and TRBJ2-5, with unresolved D. Trimming left V 1 base short and J 2 bases short, with 2 bases between. This CDR3 comprises 11 residues. Germline lookup yields CDR1 GTSNPN and CDR2 SVGIG (reference sequence).